The 32 T cell receptor beta chains below come from one sample, sequenced in a study of cytomegalovirus exposure and HLA in healthy donors. Clones were sequenced by immunoSEQ multiplex PCR, and TCRdb holds only the in-frame ones, with some missing. The sample holds about 240,000 clones, approximately 86% seen once. What was sequenced was PBMCs. These receptors all stem from a woman in her 30s in good health and CMV-seropositive.

V and J are TRBV4-1 and TRBJ2-7, with 12 bases aligning to TRBD2. Germline loops: CDR1 MGHRA, CDR2 YSYEKL. CDR3 length equals 15 residues. J gave up 4 bases and V 4 bases, and 5 bases lay outside the gene matches. The CDR3 coding sequence is TGCGCCAGCAGCCCCGGACTAGCGGGACTTTACGAGCAGTACTTC. It specifies CASSPGLAGLYEQYF.

V and J are TRBV29-1 and TRBJ2-2; D may be TRBD2 (6 bases). The CDR3 runs 13 residues. With 5 bases removed from V and 4 bases from J, the gap between germline ends came to 11 bases. Per the germline V gene, CDR1 is SQVTM and CDR2 is ANQGSEA. The CDR3 DNA reads as TGCAGCGTTAGACTAGGAGGCACCGGGGAGCTGTTTTTT. Its translation is CSVRLGGTGELFF.

This chain uses TRBV10-1 with TRBJ2-3, with TRBD2 identical over 7 bases. V shed 2 bases and J 4 bases; nucleotides not matched to a gene: 3. CDR1 and CDR2 (germline): WNHNN, SYGVQD (reference sequence). CDR3 length: 14 amino acids. CDR3 nucleotides: TGCGCCAGCAGTGAGCCCAGCGGGGCAGATACGCAGTATTTT. It translates to CASSEPSGADTQYF.

This clone appeared a few times. The chain links TRBV7-9 to TRBJ1-1; TRBD1 might be the D (5 bases). Per germline, CDR1 SEHNR and CDR2 FQNEAQ (reference sequence). This CDR3 contains 11 residues. V was shortened by 4 bases and J by 11 bases, with 11 bases between the two germline ends. The CDR3 spells CASSWGPMAFF. CDR3 bases: TGTGCCAGCAGCTGGGGCCCGATGGCTTTCTTT.

The chain has TRBV7-6 and TRBJ2-5; possibly TRBD2 for D (5 bases). CDR1 and CDR2 (germline): SGHVS, FNYEAQ. This CDR3 is 13 amino acids long. Between the trimmed V and J ends, which lost 3 bases and 4 bases, there was a span of 9 bases. The CDR3 reads CASSFGEGETQYF. In DNA, the CDR3 is TGTGCCAGCAGCTTCGGAGAGGGAGAGACCCAGTACTTC.

The chain uses TRBV9 and TRBJ2-1, with unresolved D. Germline CDR1 is SGDLS and CDR2 is YYNGEE. This CDR3 has 17 amino acids. V was shortened by 0 bases and J by 4 bases, with 17 bases between the two germline ends. CDR3 DNA sequence: TGTGCCAGCAGCGTAGACGCGGTAGATATCGGATACAATGAGCAGTTCTTC. Protein product: CASSVDAVDIGYNEQFF. Using reference TRBV9 and TRBJ2-1 for the parts outside the CDR3, the full variable domain is DSGVTQTPKHLITATGQRVTLRCSPRSGDLSVYWYQQSLDQGLQFLIQYYNGEERAKGNILERFSAQQFPDLHSELNLSSLELGDSALYFCASSVDAVDIGYNEQFFGPGTRLTVL.

V and J are TRBV5-1 and TRBJ2-5; a weak D match, TRBD1 (5 bases). The V gene's germline CDR1 is SGHRS and CDR2 YFSETQ. Between the trimmed V and J ends, which lost 0 bases and 7 bases, there was a span of 13 bases. The CDR3 is 14 residues long. The CDR3 DNA reads as TGCGCCAGCAGCTTGGATTGGGGCGGACCGACCCAGTACTTC. Translating gives CASSLDWGGPTQYF. The whole variable domain, filled in from reference TRBV5-1 and TRBJ2-5, reads KAGVTQTPRYLIKTRGQQVTLSCSPISGHRSVSWYQQTPGQGLQFLFEYFSETQRNKGNFPGRFSGRQFSNSRSEMNVSTLELGDSALYLCASSLDWGGPTQYFGPGTRLLVL.

This clone turned up a few times. This rearrangement joins TRBV2 to TRBJ1-1; TRBD1 is a possible D gene (6 bases). CDR1 and CDR2 from the germline V gene are SNHLY and FYNNEI. There are 13 residues in the CDR3. V was pared by 6 bases and J by 0 bases, with 8 bases between. CDR3 nucleotide sequence: TGTGCCAGCAGGGACAGAATGAACACTGAAGCTTTCTTT. Translating it yields CASRDRMNTEAFF.

V and J are TRBV5-6 and TRBJ2-7, with 13 bases fitting TRBD2. V lost 3 bases, J lost 4 bases, and 1 base stayed unmatched. Germline V gene data show CDR1 as SGHDT and CDR2 as YYEEEE. CDR3 size: 14 residues. The chain's CDR3 is CASSWTSGSYEQYF. DNA of the CDR3: TGTGCCAGCAGCTGGACTAGCGGGAGTTACGAGCAGTACTTC.

The gene calls are TRBV7-8 and TRBJ2-1; 8 bases are a match to TRBD2. The ends lost 5 bases at V and 1 base at J; junction bases unmatched: 13. The length of the CDR3 is 18 residues. From germline, CDR1 is SGHVS and CDR2 FQNEAQ. DNA of the CDR3: TGTGCCAGCAGCGATAACTTGGGACTAGATCTGTCCTACAATGAGCAGTTCTTC. Translated: CASSDNLGLDLSYNEQFF.

The chain combines TRBV5-1 with TRBJ2-1; D perhaps matches TRBD1 (6 bases). Germline CDR1 and CDR2: SGHRS and YFSETQ. The CDR3 runs to 15 residues. Trimming stripped 4 bases from V and 0 bases from J, with 11 bases between. The CDR3 DNA reads as TGCGCCAGCAGCATTGAGACAGGCTCCTACAATGAGCAGTTCTTC. Translating gives CASSIETGSYNEQFF.

This clone appeared a few times. This sequence joins TRBV5-1 and TRBJ2-7, with D uncertain. This CDR3 region has 14 residues. The germline gives CDR1 SGHRS, CDR2 YFSETQ. The V and J ends lost 4 bases and 2 bases respectively, with 13 bases between them. CDR3 coding DNA: TGCGCCAGCAGCGAAACTATGCCGACCTACGAGCAGTACTTC. Protein product: CASSETMPTYEQYF.

The chain joins TRBV11-3 to TRBJ2-7; D is possibly TRBD1 (5 bases). This CDR3 spans 12 amino acids. Germline V CDR1 and CDR2: SGHNT, YENEEA. V shed 5 bases and J shed 6 bases, with 11 bases lying between them. CDR3 amino acids: CASSPDTPEQYF. The DNA for the CDR3 is TGTGCCAGCAGCCCGGACACCCCCGAGCAGTACTTC.

The chain couples TRBV5-1 to TRBJ2-5; the match to TRBD2 covers 14 bases. The germline V gene encodes CDR1 SGHRS and CDR2 YFSETQ. This CDR3 contains 17 residues. Germline trimming cut 0 bases from V and 4 bases from J; bases unmatched to any gene: 5. CDR3 amino acids: CASSLAGTSGSGETQYF. In nucleotides, the CDR3 is TGCGCCAGCAGCTTGGCTGGGACTAGCGGGAGCGGAGAGACCCAGTACTTC.

The chain carries TRBV11-1 and TRBJ1-1; the match to TRBD1 covers 7 bases. The germline CDR1 and CDR2 sequences are SGHAT and FQDESV (reference sequence). This CDR3 is built from 14 residues. V gave up 5 bases and J gave up 1 base; unmatched junction bases: 4. CDR3 in amino acids: CASSLDRWNTEAFF. The CDR3 coding sequence is TGTGCCAGCAGCCTGGACAGGTGGAACACTGAAGCTTTCTTT.

The chain uses TRBV28 and TRBJ1-1; 12 bases match TRBD1. V lost 2 bases to trimming and J lost 1 base; unmatched junction nucleotides: 5. CDR3 size: 17 residues. The germline V gene has CDR1 MDHEN and CDR2 SYDVKM. Here the CDR3 reads CASSLRRGQGANTEAFF. CDR3 DNA: TGTGCCAGCAGTTTACGGAGGGGACAGGGGGCGAACACTGAAGCTTTCTTT.

This clone was observed a few times. The J gene is TRBJ1-2, the V gene TRBV25-1, with D unresolved. There are 15 residues in the CDR3. Between the trimmed V and J ends, which lost 0 bases and 4 bases, there was a span of 12 bases. Germline assignment: CDR1 MGHDK and CDR2 SYGVNS. In nucleotides, the CDR3 is TGTGCCAGCAGTGAATATTTCCAGGCAGGCTATGGCTACACCTTC. Amino acids: CASSEYFQAGYGYTF.

The chain couples TRBV2 to TRBJ1-4, with D tentatively TRBD1 (6 bases). Germline V gives CDR1 SNHLY, CDR2 FYNNEI. This CDR3 contains 15 residues. The V gene lost 4 bases and the J gene lost 6 bases, with 15 bases spanning the gap. CDR3 sequence (DNA): TGTGCCAGCAGTGGTCAGACAGGTTCCCATGAAAAACTGTTTTTT. Its protein product is CASSGQTGSHEKLFF.

The V gene is TRBV7-9, the J gene TRBJ2-1, with 11 bases aligning to TRBD2. The trim removed 3 bases at V and 9 bases at J, leaving 7 bases unmatched. Germline CDR1 and CDR2: SEHNR and FQNEAQ (reference sequence). This CDR3 comprises 15 residues. CDR3 amino acids: CASSLRGLAGGEQFF. As DNA, the CDR3 is TGTGCCAGCAGCTTGAGGGGCCTAGCGGGGGGTGAGCAGTTCTTC.

V is TRBV19 and J is TRBJ1-1; D ambiguous. From germline, CDR1 is LNHDA and CDR2 SQIVND (reference sequence). The germline V and J ends were trimmed by 3 bases and 0 bases, with 8 bases remaining between them. This CDR3 has 14 residues. In DNA form, the CDR3 reads TGTGCCAGTAGTATCGCAGGCCTGAACACTGAAGCTTTCTTT. Encoded protein: CASSIAGLNTEAFF. Full variable domain (remainder filled in from reference TRBV19 and TRBJ1-1): DGGITQSPKYLFRKEGQNVTLSCEQNLNHDAMYWYRQDPGQGLRLIYYSQIVNDFQKGDIAEGYSVSREKKESFPLTVTSAQKNPTAFYLCASSIAGLNTEAFFGQGTRLTVV.

The chain joins TRBV5-8 to TRBJ2-7, with D maybe TRBD1 (6 bases). V was pared by 4 bases and J by 6 bases, with 14 bases between. The CDR3 runs to 13 residues. CDR1 is SGHTS and CDR2 is YDEGEE in the germline V gene. CDR3 nucleotides: TGTGCCAGCAGCCTCAGGGGCTTGTTCGAGCAGTACTTC. Protein: CASSLRGLFEQYF.

The V and J genes are TRBV5-1 and TRBJ1-4; 9 nucleotides line up with TRBD1. The CDR3 sequence is 15 residues long. Germline V gene lookup returns CDR1 SGHRS and CDR2 YFSETQ. V gave up 0 bases and J gave up 8 bases; unmatched junction bases: 5. The CDR3 is CASSLVGQGGEKLFF. Written as DNA, the CDR3 is TGCGCCAGCAGCTTGGTGGGACAGGGAGGGGAAAAACTGTTTTTT.

The CDR3 protein is CASSSSLAGEQFF. In DNA form, the CDR3 reads TGTGCCAGCAGCTCTTCACTAGCGGGCGAGCAGTTCTTC. The chain carries TRBV9 and TRBJ2-1, with 9 bases that match TRBD2. Germline CDR1 reads SGDLS; CDR2 reads YYNGEE. The CDR3 spans 13 residues. The V gene end was trimmed by 4 bases and the J gene end by 10 bases; junction bases not matched to a gene: 6. Drawing the rest from reference TRBV9 and TRBJ2-1, the complete variable domain is DSGVTQTPKHLITATGQRVTLRCSPRSGDLSVYWYQQSLDQGLQFLIQYYNGEERAKGNILERFSAQQFPDLHSELNLSSLELGDSALYFCASSSSLAGEQFFGPGTRLTVL.

The rearrangement links TRBV19 to TRBJ2-7; D gene unclear. The V end lost 5 bases, the J end lost 0 bases, and 5 bases lay between the germline ends. There are 12 residues in the CDR3. Germline values: CDR1 LNHDA, CDR2 SQIVND (reference sequence). The DNA for the CDR3 is TGTGCCAGTAGTTTAAACTCCTACGAGCAGTACTTC. This translates into CASSLNSYEQYF.

Details on this clone: The sample contains more than one DNA sequence encoding this CDR3. The CDR3 coding sequence is TGCGCCAGCAGCTTGGGGCAAGGGGGCTATGGCTACACCTTC. As protein: CASSLGQGGYGYTF. The gene calls are TRBV5-1 and TRBJ1-2; tentative D call: TRBD1 (6 bases). Looked up from germline, CDR1 is SGHRS and CDR2 is YFSETQ. The CDR3 covers 14 residues. V shed 0 bases and J shed 4 bases, with 10 bases lying between them.

This rearrangement joins TRBV5-6 to TRBJ1-3; tentative D call: TRBD1 (5 bases). The length of the CDR3 is 15 residues. In germline, CDR1 is SGHDT, CDR2 YYEEEE. With 0 bases removed from V and 2 bases from J, the gap between germline ends came to 9 bases. The CDR3 spells CASSLGARAGNTIYF. The CDR3 coding sequence is TGTGCCAGCAGCTTGGGTGCCAGGGCTGGAAACACCATATATTTT.

This chain joins TRBV11-2 and TRBJ2-7, with 9 bases identical to TRBD2. J gave up 4 bases and V 4 bases, and 8 bases lay outside the gene matches. The CDR3 sequence is 15 residues long. Germline-derived CDR1 and CDR2 are SGHAT and FQNNGV. CDR3 loop: CASSSRAGGPYEQYF. Here the CDR3 DNA reads TGTGCCAGCAGCTCCCGGGCGGGAGGGCCTTACGAGCAGTACTTC.

The chain is built from TRBV5-4 and TRBJ1-3, with D hard to call. Between the trimmed V and J ends, which lost 2 bases and 8 bases, there was a span of 8 bases. The length of the CDR3 is 12 residues. Per germline, CDR1 SGHNT and CDR2 YYREEE (reference sequence). CDR3: CASSLNRDTIYF. In nucleotides, the CDR3 is TGTGCCAGCAGCTTAAATCGGGACACCATATATTTT.

This clone has more than one count but fewer than ten. The chain's CDR3 is CASRSGLAGVTGELFF. The CDR3 coding sequence is TGTGCCAGCAGATCGGGACTAGCGGGAGTAACCGGGGAGCTGTTTTTT. This chain joins TRBV6-9 and TRBJ2-2; TRBD2 aligns across 14 bases. The CDR3 spans 16 residues. Germline loops: CDR1 MNHGY, CDR2 SVAAGI. V was clipped by 6 bases and J by 5 bases; unmatched bases: 5.

This sequence joins TRBV5-1 and TRBJ2-5, with a possible D match to TRBD2 (6 bases). The germline CDR1 and CDR2 sequences are SGHRS and YFSETQ. V shed 5 bases and J shed 5 bases, with 7 bases lying between them. There are 11 residues in the CDR3. For the CDR3, the DNA is TGCGCCAGCAGTGCGGGGGAGACCCAGTACTTC. Translation gives CASSAGETQYF.

The rearrangement joins TRBV2 to TRBJ1-1; 11 nucleotides match TRBD1. V gave up 8 bases and J gave up 5 bases; unmatched junction bases: 4. CDR1 SNHLY and CDR2 FYNNEI come from the germline V gene. CDR3 size: 13 residues. The CDR3 loop reads CASGRDRGTEAFF. In DNA form, the CDR3 reads TGTGCCAGCGGACGGGACAGGGGGACTGAAGCTTTCTTT.

This clone was seen once. The genes are TRBV30 and TRBJ2-5; D perhaps matches TRBD2 (6 bases). The germline V gene has CDR1 GTSNPN and CDR2 SVGIG (reference sequence). Trimming pared 0 bases from V and 3 bases from J, leaving 14 bases between. The CDR3 contains 15 residues. The CDR3 DNA reads TGTGCCTGGAGTGTAGGTGAGGAGCGGGAAGAGACCCAGTACTTC. The encoded protein is CAWSVGEEREETQYF.